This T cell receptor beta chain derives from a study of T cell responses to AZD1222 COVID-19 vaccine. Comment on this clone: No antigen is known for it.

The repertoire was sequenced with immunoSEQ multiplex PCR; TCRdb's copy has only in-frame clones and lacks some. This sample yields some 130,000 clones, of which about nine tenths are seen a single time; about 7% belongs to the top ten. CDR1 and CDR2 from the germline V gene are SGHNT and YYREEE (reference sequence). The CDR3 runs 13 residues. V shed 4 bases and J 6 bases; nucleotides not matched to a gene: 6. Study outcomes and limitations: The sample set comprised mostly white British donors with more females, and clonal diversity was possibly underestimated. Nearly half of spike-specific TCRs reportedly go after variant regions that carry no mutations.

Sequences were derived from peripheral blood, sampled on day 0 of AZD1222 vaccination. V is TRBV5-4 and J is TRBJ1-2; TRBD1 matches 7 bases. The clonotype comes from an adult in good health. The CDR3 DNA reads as TGTGCCAGCAGCCGGACAGGCTTAGATGGCTACACCTTC. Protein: CASSRTGLDGYTF.